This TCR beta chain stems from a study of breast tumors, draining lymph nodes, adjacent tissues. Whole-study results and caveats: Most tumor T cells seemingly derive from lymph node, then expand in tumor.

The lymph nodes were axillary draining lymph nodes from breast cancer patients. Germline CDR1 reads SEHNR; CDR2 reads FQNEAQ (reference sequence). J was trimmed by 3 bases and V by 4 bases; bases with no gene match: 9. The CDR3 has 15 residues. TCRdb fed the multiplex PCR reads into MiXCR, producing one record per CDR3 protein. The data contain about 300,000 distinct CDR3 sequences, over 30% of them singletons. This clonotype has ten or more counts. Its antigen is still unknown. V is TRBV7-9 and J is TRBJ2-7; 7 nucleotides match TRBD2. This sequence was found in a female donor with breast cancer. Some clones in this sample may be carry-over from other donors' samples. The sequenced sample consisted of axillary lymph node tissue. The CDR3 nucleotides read TGTGCCAGCAGCTCCGGGCGGGAGCGGGGCTACGAGCAGTACTTC. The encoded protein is CASSSGRERGYEQYF.